Following are 24 T cell receptor beta chains from one sample sequenced in a study of T-cell memory formation after mild COVID-19. TCRdb itself ran the 5' RACE reads through MiXCR, one entry per CDR3 protein. The table shows just under 150,000 distinct CDR3 sequences, with approximately 6% occurring only once. Source material: PBMCs or a T cell subset sorted from them (not recorded which). These TCRs come from an adult woman who had mild COVID-19 (a few samples of this study predate the infection). Cell type and time point are not known.

This clonotype was counted a few times. This chain's CDR3 is CASSQESRGLENEAFF. CDR3 nucleotide sequence: TGTGCCAGCAGCCAAGAAAGCAGGGGGTTGGAGAATGAAGCTTTCTTT. This sequence joins TRBV4-2 and TRBJ1-1, with TRBD1 matching over 7 bases. Germline values: CDR1 LGHNA, CDR2 YNFKEQ. The CDR3 sequence is 16 residues long. V dropped 0 bases and J dropped 7; count of bases not matched to a gene: 11.

This clonotype was found many times. DNA of the CDR3: TGTGCCAGCAGGGTTGGACTATCCACAGATACGCAGTATTTT. Encoded protein: CASRVGLSTDTQYF. The chain is built from TRBV12-3 or TRBV12-4 and TRBJ2-3; TRBD2 is a possible D gene (6 bases). The length of the CDR3 is 14 residues. V lost 6 bases and J 2 bases, leaving 12 bases between the germline ends.

There are many counts of this clonotype. The chain employs TRBV5-1 and TRBJ2-7; 11 bases map to TRBD2. The germline V gene encodes CDR1 SGHRS and CDR2 YFSETQ. This CDR3 has 15 residues. V lost 4 bases, J lost 6 bases, and 9 bases stayed unmatched. CDR3 nucleotide sequence: TGCGCCAGCAGCACCGGGACTAGCGGTCGGGTCGAGCAGTACTTC. Translation: CASSTGTSGRVEQYF.

This clonotype appeared many times. Mismatch with germline at one junction end may stem from a read error. The V call is TRBV2, the J call TRBJ2-7; D gene ambiguous. Germline lookup yields CDR1 SNHLY and CDR2 FYNNEI. There are 12 residues in the CDR3. Here the CDR3 DNA reads TGTGCCAGCAGAGAAGATACCTACGAGCAGTACTTC. Its translation: CASREDTYEQYF.

The table lists this clonotype with many counts. The V and J genes are TRBV27 and TRBJ2-3; 11 bases agree with TRBD2. The trim removed 3 bases at V and 7 bases at J, leaving 6 bases unmatched. CDR1 MNHEY and CDR2 SMNVEV come from the germline V gene (reference sequence). CDR3 length: 15 amino acids. In DNA form, the CDR3 reads TGTGCCAGCAGTTTGACTAGCGGGATTTCCAATACGCAGTATTTT. This sequence encodes CASSLTSGISNTQYF.

V gene TRBV20-1 combines with J gene TRBJ2-7; perhaps TRBD1 as D (5 bases). CDR1 is DFQATT and CDR2 is SNEGSKA in the germline V gene (reference sequence). Trimming left V 4 bases short and J 5 bases short, with 12 bases between. This CDR3 is 12 amino acids long. CDR3 sequence: CSATGIRNEQYF. The CDR3 DNA is TGCAGTGCTACAGGGATTCGGAACGAGCAGTACTTC.

This clonotype was seen at least ten times. V is TRBV12-3 or TRBV12-4 and J is TRBJ2-3; D gene unclear. This CDR3 comprises 15 residues. The germline V and J ends were trimmed by 3 bases and 1 base, with 11 bases remaining between them. The CDR3 here is CASSLGWVRTDTQYF. CDR3 DNA: TGTGCCAGCAGTTTGGGTTGGGTCCGCACAGATACGCAGTATTTT.

This clonotype appeared many times. The CDR3 region has the DNA TGCGCCAGCAGCTCCCTTGAGGCGGCCAAAAACATTCAGTACTTC. It codes for CASSSLEAAKNIQYF. This chain connects TRBV5-1 to TRBJ2-4; no clear D gene. The CDR3 consists of 15 residues. CDR1 is SGHRS and CDR2 is YFSETQ in the germline V gene. V lost 3 bases, J lost 1 base, and 11 bases lay in between. The full variable domain, rest sourced from reference TRBV5-1 and TRBJ2-4, is KAGVTQTPRYLIKTRGQQVTLSCSPISGHRSVSWYQQTPGQGLQFLFEYFSETQRNKGNFPGRFSGRQFSNSRSEMNVSTLELGDSALYLCASSSLEAAKNIQYFGAGTRLSVL.

In this sample, this clonotype turned up a few times. V gene TRBV20-1 combines with J gene TRBJ1-1; 8 bases are a match to TRBD1. Germline lookup yields CDR1 DFQATT and CDR2 SNEGSKA (reference sequence). The CDR3 has 14 amino acids. The V gene end was trimmed by 4 bases and the J gene end by 3 bases; junction bases not matched to a gene: 7. CDR3: CSAKKQGVDTEAFF. Here the CDR3 DNA reads TGCAGTGCTAAAAAACAGGGGGTCGACACTGAAGCTTTCTTT.

There are a few counts of this clonotype. The gene calls are TRBV20-1 and TRBJ1-2; 9 bases agree with TRBD1. V lost 3 bases to trimming and J lost 5 bases; unmatched junction nucleotides: 4. CDR1 is DFQATT and CDR2 is SNEGSKA in the germline V gene (reference sequence). The CDR3 spans 13 residues. The CDR3 here is CSARDRGGYGYTF. For the CDR3, the DNA is TGCAGTGCTAGGGACAGGGGAGGGTATGGCTACACCTTC.

This clonotype appeared many times. This rearrangement joins TRBV11-2 to TRBJ2-4; D gene uncertain. This CDR3 contains 13 residues. Germline V gene sequence: CDR1 SGHAT, CDR2 FQNNGV. Trimming pared 5 bases from V and 1 base from J, leaving 6 bases between. The CDR3 sequence is CASSVGAKNIQYF. The CDR3 nucleotides read TGTGCCAGCAGCGTAGGGGCCAAAAACATTCAGTACTTC.

In this sample, this clonotype turned up many times. The rearrangement links TRBV20-1 to TRBJ2-1; no definite D call. Germline CDR1 reads DFQATT; CDR2 reads SNEGSKA (reference sequence). With 0 bases removed from V and 6 bases from J, the gap between germline ends came to 9 bases. The CDR3 runs to 13 residues. This CDR3 reads CSARDPVPNEQFF. The DNA for the CDR3 is TGCAGTGCTAGAGACCCGGTCCCCAATGAGCAGTTCTTC.

This clonotype was detected many times. V and J are TRBV24-1 and TRBJ2-1; TRBD1 aligns across 8 bases. V shed 9 bases, J shed 8 bases, and the junction held 2 bases outside the gene matches. The CDR3 has 11 residues. The germline gives CDR1 KGHDR, CDR2 SFDVKD. CDR3 amino acids: CATQGADEQFF. The DNA for the CDR3 is TGTGCCACCCAGGGGGCCGATGAGCAGTTCTTC.

This clonotype was seen only a few times. The rearrangement uses TRBV27 and TRBJ1-1; no definite D call. Trimming removed 4 bases from V and 0 bases from J, with 6 bases in between. Germline CDR1 reads MNHEY; CDR2 reads SMNVEV (reference sequence). The CDR3 consists of 13 residues. CDR3: CASSSTMNTEAFF. The CDR3 DNA sequence: TGTGCCAGCAGTTCCACCATGAACACTGAAGCTTTCTTT.

This clonotype has a count of ten or more. This sequence joins TRBV5-5 and TRBJ2-5; TRBD2 agrees at 10 bases. Germline V gives CDR1 SGHKS, CDR2 YYEKEE (reference sequence). CDR3 length: 15 residues. Trimming took 5 bases from V and 5 from J; bases not matched to a gene: 9. The CDR3 reads CASSPLAGVLETQYF. CDR3 DNA sequence: TGTGCCAGCAGTCCCCTAGCGGGAGTTTTGGAGACCCAGTACTTC.

V usage is TRBV7-2 and J usage is TRBJ2-7, with 13 bases lining up with TRBD2. Germline trimming cut 6 bases from V and 0 bases from J; bases unmatched to any gene: 8. CDR3 length equals 17 residues. The germline V gene has CDR1 SGHTA and CDR2 FQGNSA. The CDR3 nucleotides are TGTGCCAGCAGGTCCGGGACTAGCGGGATCCTCTCCTACGAGCAGTACTTC. Its protein is CASRSGTSGILSYEQYF.

This clonotype was seen only a few times. The chain carries TRBV29-1 and TRBJ2-7; TRBD2 might be the D (5 bases). The germline V and J ends were trimmed by 6 bases and 1 base, with 13 bases remaining between them. Germline values: CDR1 SQVTM, CDR2 ANQGSEA. The CDR3 sequence is 13 residues long. The CDR3 spells CSVKRAVSYEQYF. The CDR3 DNA is TGCAGCGTCAAGAGGGCAGTTTCCTACGAGCAGTACTTC.

This clonotype was observed a few times. The chain combines TRBV30 with TRBJ2-5; 9 nucleotides agree with TRBD1. Per germline, CDR1 GTSNPN and CDR2 SVGIG (reference sequence). The CDR3 contains 14 residues. J gave up 3 bases and V 1 base, and 3 bases lay outside the gene matches. The CDR3 DNA follows: TGTGCCTGGAGTGGAGGGACAGGGAAAGAGACCCAGTACTTC. The encoded protein is CAWSGGTGKETQYF.

In this sample, this clonotype turned up many times. The rearrangement uses TRBV29-1 and TRBJ2-7, with D uncertain. V dropped 6 bases and J dropped 0 bases, with 15 bases sitting between them. In germline, CDR1 is SQVTM, CDR2 ANQGSEA. The CDR3 spans 14 residues. The CDR3 DNA reads TGCAGCGTCGCGAGCAAAAGCGTCTCCTACGAGCAGTACTTC. Residues: CSVASKSVSYEQYF.

This clonotype was observed at least ten times. This chain joins TRBV10-3 and TRBJ2-3; D possibly corresponds to TRBD2 (5 bases). Germline V lookup: CDR1 ENHRY, CDR2 SYGVKD. The CDR3 spans 13 residues. Deletions cut 3 bases from V and 8 bases from J, with 12 bases between. CDR3 loop: CAISEQAVGTQYF. The CDR3 DNA reads TGTGCCATCAGTGAACAAGCGGTTGGTACGCAGTATTTT.

This clonotype was detected ten times or more. The gene calls are TRBV20-1 and TRBJ2-7; 9 bases agree with TRBD1. CDR3 length equals 16 residues. Per germline, CDR1 DFQATT and CDR2 SNEGSKA (reference sequence). The V gene end was trimmed by 1 base and the J gene end by 2 bases; junction bases not matched to a gene: 9. The CDR3 loop is CSARARRGQGPYEQYF. The CDR3 nucleotides are TGCAGTGCTAGAGCCCGGCGGGGACAGGGCCCCTACGAGCAGTACTTC.

This clonotype appeared a few times. The chain recombines TRBV24-1 with TRBJ1-2, with 8 bases identical to TRBD1. CDR3 length: 12 amino acids. The junction had 2 bases not matched to a gene; V was cut back by 9 bases and J by 3 bases. Germline CDR1 is KGHDR and CDR2 is SFDVKD. CDR3 in DNA: TGTGCCACCGCGACAGGGGACTATGGCTACACCTTC. This gives the protein CATATGDYGYTF.

This clonotype was seen ten or more times. This sequence joins TRBV7-3 and TRBJ2-5; 8 nucleotides match TRBD1. Germline V CDR1 and CDR2: SGHTA, FQGTGA. This CDR3 is built from 14 residues. V lost 5 bases, J lost 1 base, and 3 bases stayed unmatched. CDR3 protein: CASSHGQGQETQYF. Here the CDR3 DNA reads TGTGCCAGCAGCCATGGACAGGGCCAAGAGACCCAGTACTTC.

The V gene is TRBV3-1, the J gene TRBJ2-5; the match to TRBD1 covers 9 bases. The CDR3 is 16 amino acids. The V gene's germline CDR1 is LGHDT and CDR2 YNNKEL (reference sequence). V gave up 3 bases and J gave up 5 bases; unmatched junction bases: 10. The CDR3 bases are TGTGCCAGCAGCCAGATTCCGAGACAGGGGGGGGAGACCCAGTACTTC. It codes for CASSQIPRQGGETQYF.